This is a list of T cell receptor beta chains from one sample in a study of T cell repertoires in cytomegalovirus infection. TCRdb processed the reads anew with MiXCR; each CDR3 protein has one entry. The data hold 400,000 or so distinct CDR3 sequences, with roughly 30% observed a single time. The sequenced sample was PBMCs. The receptor source for this set is a human donor in good health (CMV status not recorded). Some clones in this sample may be carry-over from other donors' samples. The CDR3 runs from the conserved cysteine through the conserved F or W. The D gene is left open where the match is weak. Where a row states a size, it is once, few, many or the class of an expanded clone; other rows omit it.

abundance	v_gene	j_gene	d_gene	CDR3aa	CDR3nt
few	TRBV28	TRBJ1-1	-	CASSRHLHTEAFF	TGTGCCAGCAGCCGACACCTCCACACTGAAGCTTTCTTT
many	TRBV7-8	TRBJ2-1	-	CASSKTGSSYNEQFF	TGTGCCAGCAGCAAGACGGGGAGCTCCTACAATGAGCAGTTCTTC
many	TRBV7-2	TRBJ1-6	-	CASSLSATLNSPLHF	TGTGCCAGCAGCTTATCCGCGACACTTAATTCACCCCTCCACTTT
few	TRBV6-2/TRBV6-3	TRBJ1-2	-	CASTIPGLYGYTF	TGTGCCAGCACCATCCCAGGGCTCTATGGCTACACCTTC
few	TRBV12-3/TRBV12-4	TRBJ1-3	-	CASSFPRATSGNTIYF	TGTGCCAGCAGTTTCCCCAGGGCCACCTCTGGAAACACCATATATTTT
many	TRBV7-2	TRBJ2-5	-	CASSLVVWGSETQYF	TGTGCCAGCAGCTTAGTGGTCTGGGGGTCGGAGACCCAGTACTTC
-	TRBV6-1	TRBJ2-5	-	CASSERRLGGLEEETQYF	TGTGCCAGCAGTGAACGTCGTCTGGGGGGGCTGGAGGAAGAGACCCAGTACTTC
-	TRBV2	TRBJ2-1	-	CASTQAAGQAEQFF	TGTGCCAGCACCCAGGCTGCAGGGCAGGCTGAGCAGTTCTTC
-	TRBV7-9	TRBJ2-2	-	CASLRGGELFF	TGTGCCAGCCTCCGAGGGGGGGAGCTGTTTTTT
-	TRBV19	TRBJ2-6	-	CASSGGGTGANVLTF	TGTGCCAGTAGTGGTGGGGGGACCGGGGCCAACGTCCTGACTTTC
-	TRBV20-1	TRBJ1-4	-	CSAEDRSSVATNEKLFF	TGCAGTGCTGAGGACAGATCTTCCGTTGCAACTAATGAAAAACTGTTTTTT
few	TRBV5-4	TRBJ2-2	TRBD1	CASSSPSTGTTGELFF	TGTGCCAGCAGCTCGCCTTCGACAGGGACCACCGGGGAGCTGTTTTTT
-	TRBV6-6	TRBJ2-2	TRBD2	CASSSGPGLAGGPDTGELFF	TGTGCCAGCAGTTCCGGACCGGGACTAGCGGGGGGGCCCGACACCGGGGAGCTGTTTTTT
-	TRBV7-2	TRBJ1-5	TRBD1	CASSLVTGALNQPQHF	TGTGCCAGCAGCTTAGTAACAGGGGCCCTAAATCAGCCCCAGCATTTT
few	TRBV12-3/TRBV12-4	TRBJ1-4	-	CASTWGLEKLFF	TGTGCCAGCACTTGGGGGTTAGAAAAACTGTTTTTT
few	TRBV6-5	TRBJ1-3	-	CASSGDSSSGNTIYF	TGTGCCAGCAGTGGGGACTCGAGCTCTGGAAACACCATATATTTT
many	TRBV6-1	TRBJ2-1	-	CASSREITRYNEQFF	TGTGCCAGCTCTCGGGAGATAACGCGGTACAATGAGCAGTTCTTC
-	TRBV4-1	TRBJ2-1	TRBD2	CASSCGRGNEQFF	TGCGCCAGCAGCTGCGGGAGGGGGAATGAGCAGTTCTTC
many	TRBV25-1	TRBJ1-6	-	CASSDRRDSPLHF	TGTGCCAGCAGTGACAGGAGGGATTCACCCCTCCACTTT
-	TRBV2	TRBJ2-1	TRBD2	CASSELAGGTRGEQFF	TGTGCCAGCAGTGAACTAGCGGGGGGCACAAGGGGGGAGCAGTTCTTC
-	TRBV3-1	TRBJ1-5	-	CASSQDLDPHNQPQHF	TGTGCCAGCAGCCAAGACCTTGACCCGCACAATCAGCCCCAGCATTTT
few	TRBV28	TRBJ1-2	-	CASSSSGTPNYGYTF	TGTGCCAGCAGTAGCTCCGGGACACCTAACTATGGCTACACCTTC
many	TRBV7-2	TRBJ2-5	TRBD2	CASSRTSGRGQETQYF	TGTGCCAGCAGCCGGACTAGCGGGAGGGGGCAAGAGACCCAGTACTTC
-	TRBV4-3	TRBJ2-3	-	CASSQGGAEADTQYF	TGCGCCAGCAGCCAAGGGGGGGCGGAAGCAGATACGCAGTATTTT
once	TRBV6-4	TRBJ2-1	-	CASTHILGRMHEQFF	TGTGCCAGCACCCATATCTTGGGACGAATGCATGAGCAGTTCTTC
-	TRBV5-4	TRBJ1-1	-	CASSLAPPGGHTEAFF	TGTGCCAGCAGCTTGGCCCCCCCGGGAGGGCACACTGAAGCTTTCTTT
-	TRBV19	TRBJ1-2	-	CASSITPPSGNYGYTF	TGTGCCAGTAGTATTACCCCCCCCTCCGGAAACTATGGCTACACCTTC
once	TRBV7-2	TRBJ2-7	-	CASSRGLAPTYEQYF	TGTGCCAGCAGCCGGGGGCTAGCGCCGACCTACGAGCAGTACTTC
few	TRBV7-9	TRBJ2-2	-	CASSFTRDRAGELFF	TGTGCCAGCAGCTTCACGCGGGACCGGGCCGGGGAGCTGTTTTTT